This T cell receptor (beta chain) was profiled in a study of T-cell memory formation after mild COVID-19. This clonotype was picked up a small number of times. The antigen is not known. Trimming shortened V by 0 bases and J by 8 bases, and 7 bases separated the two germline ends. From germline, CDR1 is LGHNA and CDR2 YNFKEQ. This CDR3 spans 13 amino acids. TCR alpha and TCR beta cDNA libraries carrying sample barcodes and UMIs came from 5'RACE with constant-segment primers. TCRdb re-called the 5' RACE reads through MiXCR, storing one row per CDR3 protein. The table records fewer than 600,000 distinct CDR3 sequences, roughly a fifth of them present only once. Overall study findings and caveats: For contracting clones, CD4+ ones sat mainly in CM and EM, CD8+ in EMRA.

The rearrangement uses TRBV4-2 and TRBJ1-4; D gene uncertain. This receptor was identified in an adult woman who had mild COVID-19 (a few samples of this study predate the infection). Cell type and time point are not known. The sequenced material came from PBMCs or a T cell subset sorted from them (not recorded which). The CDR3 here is CASSQDLSEKLFF. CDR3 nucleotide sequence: TGTGCCAGCAGCCAAGACCTATCCGAAAAACTGTTTTTT.